The 3 T cell receptor beta chains below were found in one sample sequenced in a study of T cells after yellow fever vaccination (dated by TCRdb to between 2018 and 2021). Libraries were prepared through 5' RACE. This sample was sequenced with an Illumina NovaSeq 6000. In-frame beta chains were kept once TCRdb had trimmed the public reads at Q25 with fastp and called clones with MiXCR. Rows with one shared CDR3 protein collapse into an entry with the most common genes and DNA. The sample contains around 310,000 distinct CDR3 sequences, around 3.6% of them found a single time. The ten largest make up about 20% of the sample. This sample's treatment or condition label indicates: live attenuated yellow fever vaccine strain. The material was PBMCs, obtained on the day of the yellow fever booster vaccination. Source of these receptors: a man aged 18 to 30 who received the YFV17D yellow fever vaccine.

The chain links TRBV15 to TRBJ1-2; maybe TRBD1 (6 bases). This CDR3 contains 15 residues. V gave up 5 bases and J gave up 8 bases, with 21 bases separating them. Germline CDR1 LNHNV, CDR2 YYDKDF (reference sequence). The CDR3 nucleotides are TGTGCCACCAGCGGGACACGGGAGAACCCTGACGGCTACACCTTC. Protein: CATSGTRENPDGYTF.

The sample holds many counts of this clonotype. The CDR3 is CSVGTVDSEKLFF. In nucleotides, the CDR3 is TGCAGCGTTGGAACGGTAGATTCTGAAAAACTGTTTTTT. The gene calls are TRBV29-1 and TRBJ1-4; D is unclear. There are 13 residues in the CDR3. Germline V lookup: CDR1 SQVTM, CDR2 ANQGSEA. Trimming removed 4 bases at V and 7 bases at J, with 13 bases between. Filled out from reference TRBV29-1 and TRBJ1-4, the complete variable domain reads SAVISQKPSRDICQRGTSLTIQCQVDSQVTMMFWYRQQPGQSLTLIATANQGSEATYESGFVIDKFPISRPNLTFSTLTVSNMSPEDSSIYLCSVGTVDSEKLFFGSGTQLSVL.

Many counts were recorded for this clonotype. The V and J genes are TRBV24-1 and TRBJ1-6, with TRBD1 matching 7 bases. There are 15 residues in the CDR3. V shed 12 bases and J 3 bases; nucleotides not matched to a gene: 10. Per germline, CDR1 KGHDR and CDR2 SFDVKD. The CDR3 protein is CAGSRDSRYNSPLHF. The CDR3 DNA reads TGTGCCGGATCCCGGGACAGCCGCTATAATTCACCCCTCCACTTT.